The 2 T cell receptor beta chains below come from one sample, sequenced in a study of beta chain features in type 1 diabetes. The investigators reverse transcribed all of the isolated RNA, so they sequenced expressed TCRB transcripts. Data came from immunoSEQ multiplex PCR; TCRdb stores just in-frame clones and leaves some out. The table lists 620,000 or so clones, 15% of them singletons. The sequencing sample was made of naive CD4+ T cells from blood. The receptors here all came from a man younger than 30 in good health.

The J gene is TRBJ2-7, the V gene TRBV7-8; 8 bases agree with TRBD2. V gave up 5 bases and J gave up 7 bases; unmatched junction bases: 7. The CDR3 has 13 amino acids. The germline gives CDR1 SGHVS, CDR2 FQNEAQ. CDR3 DNA: TGTGCCAGCAGCATAGGACTAGCTGGGGAGCAGTACTTC. This encodes CASSIGLAGEQYF.

The chain joins TRBV4-3 to TRBJ2-1; 11 bases are a match to TRBD2. The V and J ends lost 4 bases and 10 bases, in that order; junction bases with no gene match: 9. The CDR3 contains 15 residues. CDR1 and CDR2 (germline): LGHNA, YSLEER. The CDR3 DNA sequence: TGCGCCAGCAGCCGAGGTAGCGGGAGGGAAGGGGAGCAGTTCTTC. Protein product: CASSRGSGREGEQFF.